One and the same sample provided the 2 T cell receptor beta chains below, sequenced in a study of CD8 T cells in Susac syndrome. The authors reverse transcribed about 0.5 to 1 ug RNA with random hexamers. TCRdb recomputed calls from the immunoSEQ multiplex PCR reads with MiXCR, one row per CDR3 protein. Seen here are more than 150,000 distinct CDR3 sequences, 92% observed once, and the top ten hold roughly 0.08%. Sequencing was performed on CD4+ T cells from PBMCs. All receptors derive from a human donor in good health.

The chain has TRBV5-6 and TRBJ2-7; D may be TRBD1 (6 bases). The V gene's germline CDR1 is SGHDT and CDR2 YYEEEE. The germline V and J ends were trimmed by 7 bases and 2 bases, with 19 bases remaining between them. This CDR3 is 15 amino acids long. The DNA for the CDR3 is TGTGCCAGCGCAAATACAGGGTTGAAAACCTACGAGCAGTACTTC. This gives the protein CASANTGLKTYEQYF. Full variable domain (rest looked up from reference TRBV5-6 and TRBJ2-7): DAGVTQSPTHLIKTRGQQVTLRCSPKSGHDTVSWYQQALGQGPQFIFQYYEEEERQRGNFPDRFSGHQFPNYSSELNVNALLLGDSALYLCASANTGLKTYEQYFGPGTRLTVT.

The CDR3 sequence: CASKDREYGYTF. CDR3 DNA: TGCGCCAGCAAAGACAGGGAGTATGGCTACACCTTC. This sequence joins TRBV5-1 and TRBJ1-2; the match to TRBD1 covers 7 bases. This CDR3 comprises 12 residues. Germline V gene data show CDR1 as SGHRS and CDR2 as YFSETQ. After removal of 6 bases from V and 5 bases from J, the junction contained 4 bases not matched to a gene.